The 27 T cell receptor beta chains presented below share a single source sample, sequenced in a study of control samples from healthy donors and cancer patients. Assay: immunoSEQ multiplex PCR; the TCRdb copy retains only in-frame clones and omits some. The sample has some 89,000 clones, roughly nine tenths seen once. The sample consisted of blood. Receptors were obtained from a man younger than 45 in good health.

V usage is TRBV21-1 and J usage is TRBJ2-4. TRBV21-1 is labeled a pseudogene. This CDR3 has 12 amino acids. In DNA, the CDR3 is TGTGCCAGCAGCCCAGAGGGGAACATTCAGTACTTC. Protein product: CASSPEGNIQYF.

This chain connects TRBV9 to TRBJ1-1; TRBD1 agrees at 11 bases. V gave up 2 bases and J gave up 1 base; unmatched junction bases: 4. This CDR3 spans 16 amino acids. Germline CDR1 SGDLS, CDR2 YYNGEE. The CDR3 region is CASSVIGTGGNTEAFF. DNA for the CDR3: TGTGCCAGCAGCGTGATAGGGACAGGGGGGAACACTGAAGCTTTCTTT.

The chain joins TRBV14 to TRBJ1-1; D is possibly TRBD1 (5 bases). V was trimmed by 2 bases and J by 6 bases, leaving 13 bases between them. This CDR3 contains 14 residues. Germline V CDR1 and CDR2: SGHDN, FVKESK. CDR3 nucleotides: TGTGCCAGCAGCCAAATCGGCAGGGAGTCTGAAGCTTTCTTT. It yields the protein CASSQIGRESEAFF.

V is TRBV19 and J is TRBJ1-3, with D hard to call. The CDR3 covers 14 residues. V dropped 4 bases and J dropped 0 bases, with 7 bases sitting between them. Per germline, CDR1 LNHDA and CDR2 SQIVND (reference sequence). The CDR3 DNA reads as TGTGCCAGTAGTAGGGTATCCTCTGGAAACACCATATATTTT. The encoded protein is CASSRVSSGNTIYF.

The chain uses TRBV10-3 and TRBJ2-2; D may be TRBD2 (6 bases). Looked up from germline, CDR1 is ENHRY and CDR2 is SYGVKD. V was cut by 7 bases and J by 1 base, with 10 bases left in between. CDR3 length equals 14 residues. CDR3 coding DNA: TGTGCCATCATGGGGGGTGGGAACACCGGGGAGCTGTTTTTT. Protein sequence: CAIMGGGNTGELFF.

The V gene is TRBV19, the J gene TRBJ1-1; D not certain. The CDR3 contains 13 residues. Germline V gene lookup returns CDR1 LNHDA and CDR2 SQIVND (reference sequence). V lost 3 bases and J 4 bases, leaving 9 bases between the germline ends. CDR3 residues: CASSMTVTTEAFF. CDR3 DNA: TGTGCCAGTAGTATGACCGTAACCACTGAAGCTTTCTTT.

The CDR3 loop reads CASSESVSWNYGYTF. The CDR3 DNA reads as TGTGCCAGCAGTGAATCTGTTTCATGGAACTATGGCTACACCTTC. V usage is TRBV25-1 and J usage is TRBJ1-2; D is unclear. CDR1 is MGHDK and CDR2 is SYGVNS in the germline V gene. The CDR3 consists of 15 residues. V lost 1 base and J 2 bases, leaving 11 bases between the germline ends.

CDR3 sequence (DNA): TGTGCCAGTAGCCCTGGACTGGGTGTCTACGAGCAGTACTTC. Amino acids: CASSPGLGVYEQYF. The chain recombines TRBV19 with TRBJ2-7; tentatively, D is TRBD2 (5 bases). The CDR3 has 14 residues. The germline gives CDR1 LNHDA, CDR2 SQIVND (reference sequence). Trimming shortened V by 6 bases and J by 3 bases, and 15 bases separated the two germline ends.

The chain carries TRBV25-1 and TRBJ1-4; 7 bases are shared with TRBD1. With 2 bases clipped from V and 7 bases from J, the junction kept 7 bases outside the gene matches. Germline CDR1 reads MGHDK; CDR2 reads SYGVNS. CDR3 length: 15 residues. The CDR3 spells CASSERGQLGEKLFF. CDR3 nucleotides: TGTGCCAGCAGTGAAAGGGGACAGTTAGGTGAAAAACTGTTTTTT.

The chain is built from TRBV5-1 and TRBJ2-1; tentative D call: TRBD1 (6 bases). The CDR3 sequence is 14 residues long. Germline V gene sequence: CDR1 SGHRS, CDR2 YFSETQ. V was cut by 1 base and J by 10 bases, with 15 bases left in between. The CDR3 sequence is CASSLLQGDREQFF. The DNA for the CDR3 is TGCGCCAGCAGCTTGCTCCAGGGCGACAGGGAGCAGTTCTTC.

This clone was found once. The CDR3, as DNA: TGTGCCAGCAGTGCCGGGACATCGGACAATGAGCAGTTCTTC. This translates into CASSAGTSDNEQFF. V is TRBV2 and J is TRBJ2-1, with a possible D match to TRBD1 (6 bases). V was shortened by 4 bases and J by 5 bases, with 12 bases between the two germline ends. This CDR3 is 14 amino acids long. Germline CDR1 is SNHLY and CDR2 is FYNNEI.

This clone came up once. This chain links TRBV6-5 with TRBJ1-5, with a possible D match to TRBD1 (6 bases). This CDR3 has 13 amino acids. V lost 6 bases and J lost 5, with 11 bases in between. Germline V gene data show CDR1 as MNHEY and CDR2 as SVGAGI. Here the CDR3 DNA reads TGTGCCAGCAGAAGACAGGAGGATCAGCCCCAGCATTTT. Residues: CASRRQEDQPQHF.

The chain carries TRBV11-2 and TRBJ2-3; D unclear. CDR1 and CDR2 (germline): SGHAT, FQNNGV. CDR3 length equals 14 residues. Deletions cut 1 base from V and 1 base from J, with 6 bases between. The CDR3 nucleotides read TGTGCCAGCAGCTTAGTCGCGGGCACAGATACGCAGTATTTT. It yields the protein CASSLVAGTDTQYF. Variable domain in full (rest from reference TRBV11-2 and TRBJ2-3): EAGVAQSPRYKIIEKRQSVAFWCNPISGHATLYWYQQILGQGPKLLIQFQNNGVVDDSQLPKDRFSAERLKGVDSTLKIQPAKLEDSAVYLCASSLVAGTDTQYFGPGTRLTVL.

The chain links TRBV27 to TRBJ1-5; D is possibly TRBD1 (5 bases). From germline, CDR1 is MNHEY and CDR2 SMNVEV (reference sequence). The CDR3 is 17 amino acids. Deletions cut 8 bases from V and 0 bases from J, with 20 bases between. CDR3 residues: CASQAGTQLYSNQPQHF. The CDR3 region has the DNA TGTGCCAGCCAGGCCGGGACCCAGCTTTATAGCAATCAGCCCCAGCATTTT.

The rearrangement links TRBV7-9 to TRBJ2-5; 12 bases align to TRBD1. Germline V CDR1 and CDR2: SEHNR, FQNEAQ (reference sequence). This CDR3 is built from 16 residues. Trimming at V came to 4 bases and at J to 5 bases, leaving 8 bases not matched to a gene. The DNA of the CDR3 is TGTGCCAGCAGCTCCCGGGACAGGGGGCAGCCGGAGACCCAGTACTTC. Amino acids: CASSSRDRGQPETQYF.

This clone turned up a few times. The chain recombines TRBV6-5 with TRBJ1-5; no clear D. Deletions cut 6 bases from V and 4 bases from J, with 13 bases between. Germline assignment: CDR1 MNHEY and CDR2 SVGAGI. CDR3 size: 14 residues. For the CDR3, the DNA is TGTGCCAGCAGGCCCGGTCTTTTTAATCAGCCCCAGCATTTT. Amino acids: CASRPGLFNQPQHF.

This chain connects TRBV24-1 to TRBJ2-5; 12 bases agree with TRBD2. The ends lost 1 base at V and 5 bases at J; junction bases unmatched: 10. CDR3 length: 18 residues. Germline CDR1 KGHDR, CDR2 SFDVKD. The CDR3: CATSDLTPGLAGSETQYF. In DNA form, the CDR3 reads TGTGCCACCAGTGATTTAACCCCCGGACTAGCGGGGAGCGAGACCCAGTACTTC.

The chain uses TRBV12-5 and TRBJ2-3; maybe TRBD2 (7 bases). Germline V gene lookup returns CDR1 LGHNT and CDR2 FRNRAP. There are 17 residues in the CDR3. Trimming took off 5 bases at V and 1 base at J, with 19 bases between the two ends. CDR3: CASGGGGAAGGTDTQYF. As DNA, the CDR3 is TGTGCTAGTGGTGGGGGGGGCGCCGCGGGGGGCACAGATACGCAGTATTTT.

V usage is TRBV29-1 and J usage is TRBJ2-1; the D gene is possibly TRBD2 (7 bases). The CDR3 has 16 residues. V lost 6 bases and J lost 4, with 22 bases in between. CDR1 SQVTM and CDR2 ANQGSEA come from the germline V gene. The CDR3 DNA sequence: TGCAGCGTGGATTTCGGACAGTCGCGGGGGTACAATGAGCAGTTCTTC. It encodes CSVDFGQSRGYNEQFF.

The rearrangement joins TRBV6-5 to TRBJ1-1, with D perhaps TRBD1 (6 bases). Germline V lookup: CDR1 MNHEY, CDR2 SVGAGI. This CDR3 contains 15 residues. V was pared by 2 bases and J by 0 bases, with 10 bases between. CDR3 coding DNA: TGTGCCAGCAGTTACCTGACAGGAATGAACACTGAAGCTTTCTTT. This translates into CASSYLTGMNTEAFF.

This chain connects TRBV3-1 (or the pseudogene TRBV3-2) to TRBJ2-1, with D tentatively TRBD2 (6 bases). Trimming took 4 bases from V and 8 from J, leaving 9 bases between them. The CDR3 totals 12 residues. CDR1 is LGHDT, CDR2 YNNKEL, per germline (reference sequence). In DNA, the CDR3 is TGTGCCAGCAGCCTTTGGGGGGATGAGCAGTTCTTC. It is translated as CASSLWGDEQFF.

This chain connects TRBV5-1 to TRBJ1-1, with no clear D. Between the trimmed V and J ends, which lost 4 bases and 4 bases, there was a span of 23 bases. The CDR3 runs 17 residues. Germline V gives CDR1 SGHRS, CDR2 YFSETQ. The CDR3 sequence is CASSRLNAVNLGTEAFF. CDR3 in DNA: TGCGCCAGCAGCCGGTTAAATGCCGTCAACCTTGGCACTGAAGCTTTCTTT.

The chain has TRBV20-1 and TRBJ2-7; no clear D gene. This CDR3 spans 11 amino acids. Trimming removed 0 bases from V and 7 bases from J, with 7 bases in between. In germline, CDR1 is DFQATT, CDR2 SNEGSKA (reference sequence). The CDR3 is CSARDGVEQYV. The CDR3 DNA reads TGCAGTGCTAGAGATGGAGTAGAGCAGTACGTC.

This rearrangement joins TRBV3-1 (or the pseudogene TRBV3-2) to TRBJ1-2; D gene unclear. CDR3 size: 11 residues. V lost 1 base and J lost 4, with 1 base in between. Per the germline V gene, CDR1 is LGHDT and CDR2 is YNNKEL (reference sequence). CDR3 region: CASSQAYGYTF. The CDR3, as DNA: TGTGCCAGCAGCCAAGCCTATGGCTACACCTTC.

The chain employs TRBV7-9 and TRBJ1-2; D gene ambiguous. The germline V gene encodes CDR1 SEHNR and CDR2 FQNEAQ (reference sequence). V shed 5 bases and J shed 2 bases, with 12 bases lying between them. This CDR3 has 14 amino acids. Here the CDR3 reads CASSREGENYGYTF. CDR3 bases: TGTGCCAGCAGCCGTGAGGGCGAGAACTATGGCTACACCTTC.

This clone has a single count. The chain uses TRBV30 and TRBJ2-3; the D gene could be TRBD1 or TRBD2 (6 bases each). This CDR3 comprises 14 residues. The germline V and J ends were trimmed by 3 bases and 5 bases, with 15 bases remaining between them. The germline V gene has CDR1 GTSNPN and CDR2 SVGIG (reference sequence). The CDR3 protein is CAWSRTGGGDTQYF. The CDR3 DNA reads as TGTGCCTGGAGCCGGACTGGAGGGGGAGATACGCAGTATTTT.

The chain recombines TRBV6-5 with TRBJ2-3, with D unclear. Germline V gene data show CDR1 as MNHEY and CDR2 as SVGAGI. V was trimmed by 8 bases and J by 4 bases, leaving 10 bases between them. The CDR3 runs 12 residues. The CDR3 coding sequence is TGTGCCAGCGATCCGAGGCCAGATACGCAGTATTTT. Its protein is CASDPRPDTQYF.